The source of this TCR beta chain is a study of cytomegalovirus exposure and HLA in healthy donors. Across the whole study: An early data release held some 85 million unique TCRs from HLA-typed donors.

The CDR3 loop spans 16 amino acids. With 5 bases clipped from V and 4 bases from J, the junction kept 9 bases outside the gene matches. Germline assignment: CDR1 SEHNR and CDR2 FQNEAQ (reference sequence). A remark on this clone: Its specificity is not known.

Study-wide results and limits: It was 150 to 200 TCR beta chains that were listed as cytomegalovirus-associated.

Amplification used 60 Vbeta primers and 13 Jbeta primers. Some clones are missing from TCRdb's copy, which holds only in-frame ones; the method was immunoSEQ multiplex PCR. The table records under 150,000 clones, 82% of them present only once. The chain has TRBV7-9 and TRBJ2-3; 10 bases match TRBD2. The TCR sequence derives from a male donor in good health and CMV-seronegative. The sequenced material came from PBMCs. CDR3 loop: CASSHEAGGRPDTQYF. The CDR3 region has the DNA TGTGCCAGCAGCCACGAAGCGGGAGGGCGCCCAGATACGCAGTATTTT.